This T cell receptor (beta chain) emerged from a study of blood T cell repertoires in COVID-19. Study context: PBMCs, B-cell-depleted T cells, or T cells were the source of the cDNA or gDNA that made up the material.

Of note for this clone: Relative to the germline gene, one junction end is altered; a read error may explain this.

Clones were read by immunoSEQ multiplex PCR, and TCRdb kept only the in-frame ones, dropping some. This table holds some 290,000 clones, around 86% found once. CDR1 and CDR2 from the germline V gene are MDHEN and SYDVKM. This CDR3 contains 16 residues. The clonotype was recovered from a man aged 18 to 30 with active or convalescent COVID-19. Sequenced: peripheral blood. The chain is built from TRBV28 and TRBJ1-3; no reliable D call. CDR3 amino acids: CASILSGELLGNTIYF. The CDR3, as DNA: TGTGCCAGCATTTTAAGTGGGGAGCTTCTAGGAAACACCATATATTTT.